Following are 3 T cell receptor beta chains from one sample sequenced in a study of T-cell memory formation after mild COVID-19. MiXCR, run by TCRdb on the 5' RACE reads, gives a single entry per CDR3 protein. The sample has roughly 400,000 distinct CDR3 sequences, roughly 26% seen once. The sample consisted of PBMCs or a T cell subset sorted from them (not recorded which). All receptors derive from an adult woman who had mild COVID-19 (a few samples of this study predate the infection). Cell type and time point are not known.

This clonotype came up a few times. The rearrangement joins TRBV12-3 or TRBV12-4 to TRBJ1-2; no reliable D call. V was cut by 3 bases and J by 5 bases, with 16 bases left in between. The CDR3 has 15 residues. DNA for the CDR3: TGTGCCAGCAGTTTTAATCTGGGGAATACTTATGGCTACACCTTC. The encoded protein is CASSFNLGNTYGYTF.

This clonotype was seen a few times. The chain recombines TRBV6-2 or TRBV6-3 with TRBJ2-5; D is unclear. In germline, CDR1 is MNHEY, CDR2 SVGEGT. With 5 bases removed from V and 4 bases from J, the gap between germline ends came to 8 bases. The CDR3 extends over 12 amino acids. The CDR3 DNA reads as TGTGCCAGCAGTCTCCTAGGAGAGACCCAGTACTTC. Translated: CASSLLGETQYF.

This clonotype occurred many times. Mismatch with germline at one junction end may stem from a read error. The rearrangement uses TRBV5-1 and TRBJ2-3; D is perhaps TRBD1 or TRBD2 (6 bases each). Germline V CDR1 and CDR2: SGHRS, YFSETQ. The CDR3 consists of 14 residues. The CDR3 DNA reads as TGTGCCAGCAGTTTAGGGGGGAGCACAGATACGCAGTATTTT. As protein: CASSLGGSTDTQYF.